The source of this T cell receptor (beta chain) is a study of T-cell reconstitution after alpha-beta-depleted transplantation in children. CDR3 length equals 12 residues. Trimming at V came to 3 bases and at J to 10 bases, leaving 3 bases not matched to a gene. From germline, CDR1 is LNHDA and CDR2 SQIVND (reference sequence). Preparation of the TCRbeta library used unique molecular identifiers. TCRdb re-called the PCR reads through MiXCR, storing one row per CDR3 protein. The sample records about a million distinct CDR3 sequences, roughly 29% being singletons. Sequencing was performed on PBMCs, mostly from graft donor cells, taken 360 days after TCRalphabeta/CD19-depleted stem cell transplant. This chain connects TRBV19 to TRBJ2-1, with 7 positions matching TRBD2. The clonotype originates from a boy younger than two who had a stem cell transplant for SCID, so the T cells may come from the graft donor. The CDR3 sequence: CASSILRGEQFF. The CDR3 DNA reads TGTGCCAGTAGTATCCTGCGGGGGGAGCAGTTCTTC.